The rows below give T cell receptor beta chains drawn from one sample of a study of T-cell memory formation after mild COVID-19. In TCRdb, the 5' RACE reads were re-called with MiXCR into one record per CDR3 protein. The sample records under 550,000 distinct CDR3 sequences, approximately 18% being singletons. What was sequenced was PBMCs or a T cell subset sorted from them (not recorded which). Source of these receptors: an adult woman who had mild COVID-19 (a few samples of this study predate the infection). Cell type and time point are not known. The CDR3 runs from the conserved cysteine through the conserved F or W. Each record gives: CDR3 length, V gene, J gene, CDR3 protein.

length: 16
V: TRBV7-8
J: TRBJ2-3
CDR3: CASSWAPGADTDTQYF

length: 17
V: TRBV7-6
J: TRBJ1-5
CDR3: CASTTPGGQGINQPQHF

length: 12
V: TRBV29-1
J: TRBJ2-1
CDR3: CSVDGNNNEQFF

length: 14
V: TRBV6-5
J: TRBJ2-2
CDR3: CASGKGAYTGELFF

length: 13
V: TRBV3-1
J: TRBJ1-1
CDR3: CASSKRQNTEAFF

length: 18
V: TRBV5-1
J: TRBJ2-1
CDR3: CASSLGVAAGGPGNEQFF

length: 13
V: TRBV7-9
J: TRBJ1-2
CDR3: CASSFEMGFGYTF

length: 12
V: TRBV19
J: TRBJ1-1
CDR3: CASRSGVTEAFF

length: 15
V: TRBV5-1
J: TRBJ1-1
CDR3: CASSLGQTMNTEAFF

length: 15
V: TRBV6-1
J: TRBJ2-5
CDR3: CASSDRILYQETQYF

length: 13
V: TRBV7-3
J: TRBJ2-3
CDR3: CASSSPPAKFKYF

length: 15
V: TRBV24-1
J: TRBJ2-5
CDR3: CATSGQGAVEETQYF

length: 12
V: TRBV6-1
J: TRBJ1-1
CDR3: CASSERRLEAFF

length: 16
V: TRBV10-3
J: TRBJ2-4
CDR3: CAISPTGALAKNIQYF

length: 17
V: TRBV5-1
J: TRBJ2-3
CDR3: CASSFNDRRPSTDTQYF

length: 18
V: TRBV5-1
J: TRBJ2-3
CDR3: CASSLAEGQRGHTDTQYF

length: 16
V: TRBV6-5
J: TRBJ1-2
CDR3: CASSYRGGMANYGYTF

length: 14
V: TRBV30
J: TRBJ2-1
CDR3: CARSTGGIYNEQFF

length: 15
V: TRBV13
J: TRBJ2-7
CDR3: CASTSTGEGNYEQYF

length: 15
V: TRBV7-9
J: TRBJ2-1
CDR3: CASSQARGRYNEQFF

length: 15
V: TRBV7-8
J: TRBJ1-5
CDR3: CASSAQGLGNQPQHF

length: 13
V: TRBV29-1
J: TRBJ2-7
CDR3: CSVLLAGSYEQYF

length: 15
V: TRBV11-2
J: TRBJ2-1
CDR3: CASSLWGRFPNEQFF

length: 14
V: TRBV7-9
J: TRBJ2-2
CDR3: CASSSGVNTGELFF

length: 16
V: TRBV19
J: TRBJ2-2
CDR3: CASSMRTGGITGELFF

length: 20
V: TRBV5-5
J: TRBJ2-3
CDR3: CASSLEGRASGVVGTDTQYF

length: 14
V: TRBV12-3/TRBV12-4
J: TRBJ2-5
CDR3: CATRLGRLEETQYF

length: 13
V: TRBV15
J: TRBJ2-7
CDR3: CATSRDRGEEQYF

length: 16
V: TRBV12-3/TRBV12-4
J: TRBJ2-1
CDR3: CASSLSPGGRVNEQFF

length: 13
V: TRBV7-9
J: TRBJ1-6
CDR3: CASSFWGDSPLHF